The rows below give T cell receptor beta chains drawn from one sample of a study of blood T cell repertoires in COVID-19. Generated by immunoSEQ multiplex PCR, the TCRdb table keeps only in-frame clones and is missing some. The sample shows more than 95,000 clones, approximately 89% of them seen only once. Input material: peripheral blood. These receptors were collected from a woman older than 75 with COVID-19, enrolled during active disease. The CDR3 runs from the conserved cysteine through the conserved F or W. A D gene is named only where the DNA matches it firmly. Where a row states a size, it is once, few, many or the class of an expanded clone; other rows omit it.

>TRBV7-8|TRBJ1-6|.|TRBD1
TGTGCCAGCAGCTTAGTAGGGACAGTTAATAATTCACCCCTCCACTTT
CASSLVGTVNNSPLHF
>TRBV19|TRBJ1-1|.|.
TGTGCCAGTAGTATCATTGGCGGGAACACTGAAGCTTTCTTT
CASSIIGGNTEAFF
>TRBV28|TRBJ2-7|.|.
TGTGCCAGCAGTTTTGGTGGAGGGGACGGGTCCTACGAGCAGTACTTC
CASSFGGGDGSYEQYF
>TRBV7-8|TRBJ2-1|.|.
TGTGCCAGCAGCCCTCGGACTGGTCCTAATGAGCAGTTCTTC
CASSPRTGPNEQFF
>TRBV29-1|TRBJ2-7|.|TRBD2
TGCAGCGTTGTTGCTAGCGGGAGTTCTTACGAGCAGTACTTC
CSVVASGSSYEQYF
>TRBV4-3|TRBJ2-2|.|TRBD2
TGCGCCAGCAGCCAAGATAGAGCGGGGACCGGGGAGCTGTTTTTT
CASSQDRAGTGELFF
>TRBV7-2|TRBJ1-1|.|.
TGTGCCAGCAGCGACGACAGGAACACTGAAGCTTTCTTT
CASSDDRNTEAFF
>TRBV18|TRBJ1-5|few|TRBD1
TGTGCCAGCTCACCGAGACAGGGGGAGCCCCAGCATTTT
CASSPRQGEPQHF
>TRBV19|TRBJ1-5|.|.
TGTGCCAGTAGGATTACTAGGGCCCAACGGTGGAATCAGCCCCAGCATTTT
CASRITRAQRWNQPQHF
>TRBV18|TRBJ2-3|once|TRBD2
TGTGCCAGTCGTCCCGAGGGACTAGCGGGAGTGGATACGCAGTATTTT
CASRPEGLAGVDTQYF
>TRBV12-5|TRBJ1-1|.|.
TGTGCTAGTGGTTTGGGACAGAACACTGAAGCTTTCTTT
CASGLGQNTEAFF
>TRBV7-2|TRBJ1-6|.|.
TGTGCCAGCAGATTAAAGGGGATCGATGGTTCACCCCTCCACTTT
CASRLKGIDGSPLHF
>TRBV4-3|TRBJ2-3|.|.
TGCGCCAGCAGCCGAGACAGACTTAGCACAGATACGCAGTATTTT
CASSRDRLSTDTQYF
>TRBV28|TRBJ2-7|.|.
TGTGCCAGCAGGGGAGCTGGCGCGCGCCCCGAGCAGTACTTC
CASRGAGARPEQYF
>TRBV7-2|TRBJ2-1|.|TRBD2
TGTGCCAGCAGCTTGGCGGGAGGTTACAATGAGCAGTTCTTC
CASSLAGGYNEQFF
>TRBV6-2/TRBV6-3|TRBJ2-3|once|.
TGTGCCAGCAGTTACCCGGGAGGCACAGATACGCAGTATTTT
CASSYPGGTDTQYF
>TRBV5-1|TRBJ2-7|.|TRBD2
TGCGCCAGCAGCTTGGCCCTAGCGGGCCTTAGCTCCTACGAGCAGTACTTC
CASSLALAGLSSYEQYF
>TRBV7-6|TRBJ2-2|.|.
TGTGCCAGCAGCCTAGACAGGTCCCCCGGGGAGCTGTTTTTT
CASSLDRSPGELFF
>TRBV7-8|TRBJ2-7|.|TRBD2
TGTGCCAGCAGCTTAGCGGGGCTAGCGGGATCCTACGAGCAGTACTTC
CASSLAGLAGSYEQYF
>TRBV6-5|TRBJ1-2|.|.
TGTGCCAGCACCCGGTCCAGGAACTATGGCTACACCTTC
CASTRSRNYGYTF
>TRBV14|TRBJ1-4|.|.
TGTGCCAGCAGCCATGGGGAGGCTGAAAAACTGTTTTTT
CASSHGEAEKLFF
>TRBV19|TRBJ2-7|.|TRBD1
TGTGCCAGTAGTATTCAAGGGACAGGCCCCTCTTACTTC
CASSIQGTGPSYF
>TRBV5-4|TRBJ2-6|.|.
TGTGCCAGCAGCTTAGGTGAAGGGGTAACCAACGTCCTGACTTTC
CASSLGEGVTNVLTF
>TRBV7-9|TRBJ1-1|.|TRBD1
TGTGCCAGCAGCATAACGGGACAGAGTGAAGCTTTCTTT
CASSITGQSEAFF
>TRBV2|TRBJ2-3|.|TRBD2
TGTGCCAGCAACTTACTAGCGGGAGGGCTTAGAGATACGCAGTATTTT
CASNLLAGGLRDTQYF
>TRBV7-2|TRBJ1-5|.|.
TGTGCCAGCAGCTTATTGGGCAGGGATAATCAGCCCCAGCATTTT
CASSLLGRDNQPQHF
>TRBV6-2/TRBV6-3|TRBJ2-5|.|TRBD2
TGTGCCAGCAGTTACTCGAAACTAGCGGGAGAAGGTTTCGAAGAGACCCAGTACTTC
CASSYSKLAGEGFEETQYF
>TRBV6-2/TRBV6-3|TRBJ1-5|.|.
TGTGCCAGCAGTGGTCCGTCGGGCAATCAGCCCCAGCATTTT
CASSGPSGNQPQHF
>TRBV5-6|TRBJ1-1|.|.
TGTGCCAGCAGCCCGGAAGTAGGGGTAGCTTTCTTT
CASSPEVGVAFF
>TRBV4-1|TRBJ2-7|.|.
TGCGCCAGCAGCCAAGATCGGGATATAGCCTACGAGCAGTACTTC
CASSQDRDIAYEQYF
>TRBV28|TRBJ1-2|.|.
TGTGCCACCGGCGACAGCCTAAGCCTCTACACCTTC
CATGDSLSLYTF
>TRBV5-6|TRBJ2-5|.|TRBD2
TGTGCCAGCAGGGATGGGACTAGCGGAGAGACCCAGTACTTC
CASRDGTSGETQYF
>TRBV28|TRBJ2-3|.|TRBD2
TGTGCCAGCAGTGGGAGGGCGAGAGATACGCAGTATTTT
CASSGRARDTQYF
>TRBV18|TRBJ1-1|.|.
TGTGCCAGCTCGCTGTCTAGGAACACTGAAGCTTTCTTT
CASSLSRNTEAFF
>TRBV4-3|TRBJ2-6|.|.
TGCGCCAGCAGCCAAGACCCAGGGGATGGGGCCAACGTCCTGACTTTC
CASSQDPGDGANVLTF
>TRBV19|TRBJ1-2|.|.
TGTGCCAGTAGTACTGGGCTCCCCGTTAACTATGGCTACACCTTC
CASSTGLPVNYGYTF
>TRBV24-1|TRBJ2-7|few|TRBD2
TGTGCCACCAGTGATTCGGGAGCGGGAGGTCTGACCTACGAGCAGTACTTC
CATSDSGAGGLTYEQYF
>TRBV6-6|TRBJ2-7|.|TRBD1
TGTGCCAGCAGCCAGTTGGGACAGCAGTACGAGCAGTACTTC
CASSQLGQQYEQYF
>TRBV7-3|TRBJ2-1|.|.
TGTGCCAGCAGCGCCGCCGGGGGGCTCTATGAGCAGTTCTTC
CASSAAGGLYEQFF
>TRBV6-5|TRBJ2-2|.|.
TGTGCCAGCAGGCCACCAGGGGGGACCGGGGAGCTGTTTTTT
CASRPPGGTGELFF
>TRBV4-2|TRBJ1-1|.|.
TGTGCCAGCAGCCAAGCAACAGAGAACACTGAAGCTTTCTTT
CASSQATENTEAFF
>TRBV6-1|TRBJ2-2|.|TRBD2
TGTGCCAGCAGTGCCCTAGCGGGAGGAACGAACACCGGGGAGCTGTTTTTT
CASSALAGGTNTGELFF
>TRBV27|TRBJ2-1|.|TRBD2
TGTGCCAGCAGTTTTATGGGGACTAGCGGGGCGCATGAGCAGTTCTTC
CASSFMGTSGAHEQFF
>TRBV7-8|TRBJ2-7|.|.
TGTGCCAGCAGCTCCAGATCCTACGAGCAGTACTTC
CASSSRSYEQYF
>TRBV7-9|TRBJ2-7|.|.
TGTGCCAGCAGCTTAGGTTACTACGAGCAGTACTTC
CASSLGYYEQYF
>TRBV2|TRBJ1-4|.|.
TGTGCCAGCAGTGAAGAAGGAGGGGGGGCAAAACTGTTTTTT
CASSEEGGGAKLFF
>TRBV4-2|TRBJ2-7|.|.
TGTGCCAGCAGCAGGGACTTCAGCTCCTACGAGCAGTACTTC
CASSRDFSSYEQYF
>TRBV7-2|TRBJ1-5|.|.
TGTGCCAGCAGCTTAGACAGTCTTTTCAATCAGCCCCAGCATTTT
CASSLDSLFNQPQHF
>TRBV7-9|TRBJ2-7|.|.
TGTGCCAGCAGTTCCTGGGACGCCGGGGGGCAGTACTTC
CASSSWDAGGQYF
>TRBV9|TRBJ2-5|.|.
TGTGCCAGCAGCGTACTGGGTGAGGGGACCCAGTACTTC
CASSVLGEGTQYF
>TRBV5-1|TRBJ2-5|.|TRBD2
TGCGCCAGCAGCATCACTAGCGGGAGTCGCCAAGAGACCCAGTACTTC
CASSITSGSRQETQYF
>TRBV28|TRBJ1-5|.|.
TGTGCCAGCAGGGTTGGGGCTCAGCCCCAGCATTTT
CASRVGAQPQHF
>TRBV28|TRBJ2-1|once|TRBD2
TGTGCCAGCAGTACCCGGACTAGTCGGGCTGAGCAGTTCTTC
CASSTRTSRAEQFF
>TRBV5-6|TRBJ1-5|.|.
TGTGCCAGCAGCAAGGGAGGGGCCGGCAATCAGCCCCAGCATTTT
CASSKGGAGNQPQHF
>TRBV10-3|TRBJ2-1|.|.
TGTGCCATCAGAGGACAAGGAGGGAATGATGAGCAGTTCTTC
CAIRGQGGNDEQFF
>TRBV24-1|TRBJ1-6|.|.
TGTGCCACGTCCCCCGGGGCGGGGAATTCACCCCTCCACTTT
CATSPGAGNSPLHF
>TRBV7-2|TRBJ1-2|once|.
TGTGCCAGCAGCTTATCTCAGATTAGCGACGGTACGAATGGCTACACCTTC
CASSLSQISDGTNGYTF